Listed here is a single TCR beta chain. These data come from a study of T cell changes during pregnancy in multiple sclerosis. The germline CDR1 and CDR2 sequences are MGHDK and SYGVNS. The CDR3 contains 13 residues. The V segment lost 3 bases and the J segment 7 bases; nucleotides outside the gene matches: 5. Clones were sequenced by immunoSEQ multiplex PCR, and TCRdb holds only the in-frame ones, with some missing. This sample has fewer than 60,000 clones; under 95% occur once, and the top ten carry 1.3%. The clonotype originates from a female donor with multiple sclerosis, enrolled in a pregnancy study. J is TRBJ1-2 and V is TRBV25-1; 7 bases are a match to TRBD1. This specimen was peripheral blood, taken in the second trimester of pregnancy. The CDR3 is CASSDLRTGGYTF. For the CDR3, the DNA is TGTGCCAGCAGTGATCTTCGGACAGGTGGCTACACCTTC.